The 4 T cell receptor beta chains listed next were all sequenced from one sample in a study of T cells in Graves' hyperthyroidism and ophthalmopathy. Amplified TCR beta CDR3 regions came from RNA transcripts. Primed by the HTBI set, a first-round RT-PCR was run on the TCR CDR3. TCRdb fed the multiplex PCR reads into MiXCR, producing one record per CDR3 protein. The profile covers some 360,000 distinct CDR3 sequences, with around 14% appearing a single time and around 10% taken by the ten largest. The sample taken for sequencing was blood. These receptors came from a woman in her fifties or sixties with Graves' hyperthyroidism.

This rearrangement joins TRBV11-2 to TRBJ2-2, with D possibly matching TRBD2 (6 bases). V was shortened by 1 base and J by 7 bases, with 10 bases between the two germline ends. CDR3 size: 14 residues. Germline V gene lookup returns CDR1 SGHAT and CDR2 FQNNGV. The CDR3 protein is CASSLAGAIGELFF. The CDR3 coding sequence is TGTGCCAGCAGCTTAGCGGGAGCGATCGGGGAGCTGTTTTTT.

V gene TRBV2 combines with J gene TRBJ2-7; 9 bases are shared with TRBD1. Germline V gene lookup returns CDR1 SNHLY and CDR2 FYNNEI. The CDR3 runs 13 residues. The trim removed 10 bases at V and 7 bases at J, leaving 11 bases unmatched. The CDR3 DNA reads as TGTGCCACTTACCCGGACAGGGGTGGGGAGCAGTACTTC. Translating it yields CATYPDRGGEQYF.

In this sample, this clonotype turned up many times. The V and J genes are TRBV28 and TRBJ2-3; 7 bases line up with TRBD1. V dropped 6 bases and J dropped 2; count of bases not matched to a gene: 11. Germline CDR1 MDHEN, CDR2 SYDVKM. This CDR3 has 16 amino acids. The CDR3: CASSNDRARYTDTQYF. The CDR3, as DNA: TGTGCCAGCAGCAATGACAGGGCCAGATACACAGATACGCAGTATTTT.

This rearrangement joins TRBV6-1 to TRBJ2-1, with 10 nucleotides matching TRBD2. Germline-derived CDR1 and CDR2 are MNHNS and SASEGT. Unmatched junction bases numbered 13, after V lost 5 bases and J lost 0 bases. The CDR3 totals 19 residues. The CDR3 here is CASSPRLGTSVSSYNEQFF. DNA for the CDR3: TGTGCCAGCAGTCCTCGACTTGGGACTAGCGTCAGCTCCTACAATGAGCAGTTCTTC.